The TCR beta chain under discussion was sequenced for a study of long-term antiretroviral therapy in people with HIV. This clone was found a few times. Survey level was the resolution at which the v3.0 immunoSEQ assay ran. Produced via immunoSEQ multiplex PCR; TCRdb's table is partial and in-frame only. The profile shows under 25,000 clones, over 60% of them singletons. Each HIV-infected participant was given treatment in the United States. This material consisted of unsorted PBMCs, taken 0.5 years before starting antiretroviral therapy. The receptor was derived from a man between 18 and 29 years old with HIV.

The CDR3 sequence is CATGPREEQYF. The CDR3 bases are TGTGCCACGGGCCCCCGGGAGGAGCAGTACTTC. The chain has TRBV2 and TRBJ2-7; TRBD2 might be the D (6 bases). Germline-derived CDR1 and CDR2 are SNHLY and FYNNEI. V lost 10 bases and J lost 7, with 14 bases in between. This CDR3 has 11 amino acids.